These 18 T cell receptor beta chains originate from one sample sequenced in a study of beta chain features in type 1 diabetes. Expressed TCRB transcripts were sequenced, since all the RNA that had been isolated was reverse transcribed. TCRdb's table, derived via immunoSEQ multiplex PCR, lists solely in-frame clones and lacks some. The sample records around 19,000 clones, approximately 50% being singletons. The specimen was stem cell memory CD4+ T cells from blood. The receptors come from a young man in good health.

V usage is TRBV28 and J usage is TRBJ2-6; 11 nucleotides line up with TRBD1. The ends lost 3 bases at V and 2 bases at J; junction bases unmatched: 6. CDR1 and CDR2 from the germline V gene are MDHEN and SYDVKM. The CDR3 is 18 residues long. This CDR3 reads CASSFFGQGAAGANVLTF. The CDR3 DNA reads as TGTGCCAGCAGTTTTTTTGGACAGGGGGCGGCTGGGGCCAACGTCCTGACTTTC. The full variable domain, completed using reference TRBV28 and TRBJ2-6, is DVKVTQSSRYLVKRTGEKVFLECVQDMDHENMFWYRQDPGLGLRLIYFSYDVKMKEKGDIPEGYSVSREKKERFSLILESASTNQTSMYLCASSFFGQGAAGANVLTFGAGSRLTVL.

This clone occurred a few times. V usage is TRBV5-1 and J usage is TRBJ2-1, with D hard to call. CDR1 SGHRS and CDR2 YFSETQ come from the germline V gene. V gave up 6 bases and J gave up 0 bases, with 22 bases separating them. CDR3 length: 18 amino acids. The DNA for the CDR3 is TGCGCCAGCACCCCGTCGGATTCGTGGTGGAGCTCCTACAATGAGCAGTTCTTC. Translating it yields CASTPSDSWWSSYNEQFF.

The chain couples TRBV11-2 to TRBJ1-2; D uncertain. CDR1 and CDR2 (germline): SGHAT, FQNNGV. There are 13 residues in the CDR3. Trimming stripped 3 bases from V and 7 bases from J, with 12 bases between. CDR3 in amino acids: CASSFLGSGGYTF. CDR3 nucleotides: TGTGCCAGCAGCTTTCTAGGGAGTGGTGGCTACACCTTC.

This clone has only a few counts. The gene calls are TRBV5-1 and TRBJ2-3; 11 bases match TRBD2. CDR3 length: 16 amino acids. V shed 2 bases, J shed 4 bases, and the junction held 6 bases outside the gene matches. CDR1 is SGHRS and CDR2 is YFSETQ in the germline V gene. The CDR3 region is CASSFTSGSNPDTQYF. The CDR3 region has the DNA TGCGCCAGCAGCTTTACTAGCGGGAGTAATCCAGATACGCAGTATTTT.

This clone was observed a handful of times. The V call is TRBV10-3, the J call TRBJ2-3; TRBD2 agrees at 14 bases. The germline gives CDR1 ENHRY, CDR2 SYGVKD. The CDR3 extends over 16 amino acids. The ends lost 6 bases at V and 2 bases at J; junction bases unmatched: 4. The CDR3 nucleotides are TGTGCCATCAGGGGACTAGCGGGAGAATCCACAGATACGCAGTATTTT. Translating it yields CAIRGLAGESTDTQYF.

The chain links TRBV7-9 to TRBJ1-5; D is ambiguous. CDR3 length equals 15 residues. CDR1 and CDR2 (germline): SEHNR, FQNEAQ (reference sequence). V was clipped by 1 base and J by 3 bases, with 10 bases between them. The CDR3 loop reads CASSLGQFPNQPQHF. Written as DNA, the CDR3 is TGTGCCAGCAGCTTAGGTCAGTTCCCCAATCAGCCCCAGCATTTT.

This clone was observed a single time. For the CDR3, the DNA is TGTGCCAGCACCTCGGGGGGACAGAACACCGGGGAGCTGTTTTTT. This encodes CASTSGGQNTGELFF. The chain is built from TRBV5-4 and TRBJ2-2, with a possible D match to TRBD2 (7 bases). Trimming removed 6 bases at V and 1 base at J, with 13 bases between. CDR3 length: 15 amino acids. Germline lookup yields CDR1 SGHNT and CDR2 YYREEE (reference sequence).

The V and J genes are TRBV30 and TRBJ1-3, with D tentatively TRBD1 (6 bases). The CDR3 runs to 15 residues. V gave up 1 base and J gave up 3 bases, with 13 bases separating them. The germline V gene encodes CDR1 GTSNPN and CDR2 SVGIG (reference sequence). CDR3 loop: CAWSGNRVLGNTIYF. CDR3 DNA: TGTGCCTGGAGTGGGAACAGGGTTCTTGGAAACACCATATATTTT.

The CDR3 spells CSIAGGPGSYNEQFF. Written as DNA, the CDR3 is TGCAGCATAGCGGGAGGGCCGGGCTCCTACAATGAGCAGTTCTTC. The chain recombines TRBV29-1 with TRBJ2-1; 11 positions agree with TRBD2. V was pared by 8 bases and J by 0 bases, with 6 bases of the junction left unmatched. The CDR3 is 15 amino acids. Germline values: CDR1 SQVTM, CDR2 ANQGSEA.

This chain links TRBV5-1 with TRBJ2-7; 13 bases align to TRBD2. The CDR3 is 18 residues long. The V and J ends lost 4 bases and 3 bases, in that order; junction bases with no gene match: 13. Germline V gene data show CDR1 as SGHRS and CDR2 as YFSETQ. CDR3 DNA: TGCGCCAGCAGCCCGGGGACTAGCGGGACCCCTGCATTCTACGAGCAGTACTTC. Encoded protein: CASSPGTSGTPAFYEQYF.

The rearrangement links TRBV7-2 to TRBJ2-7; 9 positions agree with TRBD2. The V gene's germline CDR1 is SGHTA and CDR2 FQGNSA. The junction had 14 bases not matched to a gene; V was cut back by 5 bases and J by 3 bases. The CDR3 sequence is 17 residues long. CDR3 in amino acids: CASSQEGVTSGFYEQYF. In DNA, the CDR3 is TGTGCCAGCAGCCAAGAAGGCGTGACTAGCGGATTCTACGAGCAGTACTTC.

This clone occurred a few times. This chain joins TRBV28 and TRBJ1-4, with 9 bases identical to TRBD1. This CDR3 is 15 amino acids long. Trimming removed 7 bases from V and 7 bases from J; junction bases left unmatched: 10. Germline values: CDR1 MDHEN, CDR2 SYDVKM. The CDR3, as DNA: TGTGCCAGCACCACCCCGGGACAGGGATCTGAAAAACTGTTTTTT. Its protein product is CASTTPGQGSEKLFF.

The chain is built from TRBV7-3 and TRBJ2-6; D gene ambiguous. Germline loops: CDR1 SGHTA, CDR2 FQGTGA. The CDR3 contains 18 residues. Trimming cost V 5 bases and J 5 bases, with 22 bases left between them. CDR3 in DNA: TGTGCCAGCAGCATAGCCGAGACGTTACAAAGTCGGGCCAACGTCCTGACTTTC. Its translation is CASSIAETLQSRANVLTF.

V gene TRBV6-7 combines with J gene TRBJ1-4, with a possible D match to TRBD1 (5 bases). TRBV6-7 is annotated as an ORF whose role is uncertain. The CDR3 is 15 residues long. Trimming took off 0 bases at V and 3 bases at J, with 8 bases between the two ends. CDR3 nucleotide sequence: TGTGCCAGCAGTTACTCAGGGGTGGCTAATGAAAAACTGTTTTTT. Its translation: CASSYSGVANEKLFF.

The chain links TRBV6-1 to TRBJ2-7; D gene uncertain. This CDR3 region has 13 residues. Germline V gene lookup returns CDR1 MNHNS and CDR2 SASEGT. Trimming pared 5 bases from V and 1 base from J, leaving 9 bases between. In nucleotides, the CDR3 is TGTGCCAGCAGTTTCCATTCATCCTACGAGCAGTACTTC. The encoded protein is CASSFHSSYEQYF.

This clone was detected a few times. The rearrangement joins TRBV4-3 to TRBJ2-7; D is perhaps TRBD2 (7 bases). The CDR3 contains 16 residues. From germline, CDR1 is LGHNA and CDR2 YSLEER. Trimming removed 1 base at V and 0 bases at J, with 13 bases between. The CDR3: CASSQVEGGPSYEQYF. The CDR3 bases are TGCGCCAGCAGCCAAGTGGAGGGGGGGCCCTCCTACGAGCAGTACTTC.

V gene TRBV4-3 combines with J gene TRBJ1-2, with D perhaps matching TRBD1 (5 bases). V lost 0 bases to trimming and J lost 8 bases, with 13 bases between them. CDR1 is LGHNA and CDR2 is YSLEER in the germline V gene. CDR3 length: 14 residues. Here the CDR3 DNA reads TGCGCCAGCAGCCAAGAAGGGCAGGGAATGGGCTACACCTTC. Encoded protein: CASSQEGQGMGYTF.

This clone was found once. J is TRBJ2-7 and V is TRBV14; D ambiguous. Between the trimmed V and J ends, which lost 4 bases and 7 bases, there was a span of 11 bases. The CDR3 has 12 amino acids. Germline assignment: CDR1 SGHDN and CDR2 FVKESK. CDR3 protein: CASSPTNREQYF. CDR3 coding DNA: TGTGCCAGCAGCCCAACAAACAGAGAGCAGTACTTC.